The clone carrying this TCR beta chain has ten or more counts. What it recognizes is unknown. Germline is not matched at one junction end, which may reflect a read error. The entry originates in a study of human T cells and chemical hapten exposure. Study as a whole: Sensitization involved placing 2% DPC onto a 2 cm by 2 cm region of upper inner arm skin. Study-wide findings and caveats: Sensitization with DPC brought no change to TCRs above 1 in 1000 in frequency. Expanded TCRs grouped into significantly more large CDR3 similarity clusters than controls produced.

Germline CDR1 and CDR2: ENHRY and SYGVKD. The CDR3 totals 14 residues. Time point specified: patch test 1, 2 weeks after DPC sensitization. Noted treatment: therapeutic diphenylcyclopropenone sensitization with weekly scalp DPC. It was from unfractionated whole blood that total RNA was extracted. TCRdb called the RACE reads again in MiXCR, with one record for every CDR3 protein. The sample lists around 75,000 distinct CDR3 sequences, approximately 12% occurring once. This specimen was whole blood, taken in connection with sensitization to the hapten diphenylcyclopropenone (DPC). This chain connects TRBV10-3 to TRBJ1-3; maybe TRBD1 (5 bases). The TCR originated in a woman aged 55-69 years with alopecia areata. Some clones in this sample may be carry-over from other donors' samples. This CDR3 reads CAISERGGKNTIYF. In nucleotides, the CDR3 is TGTGCCATAAGTGAAAGGGGAGGGAAGAACACCATATATTTT.